The T cell receptor beta chain under discussion was sequenced for a study of OX40 agonist ivuxolimab in advanced cancers. Study results and limitations: Researchers report that CD8+ T cells had, on average, more expanded clones than CD4+.

Method: immunoSEQ multiplex PCR; TCRdb's copy keeps in-frame clones and lacks some. The repertoire consists of around 72,000 clones, with approximately 89% occurring once and the leading ten covering about an eighth. The CDR3 is made up of 13 amino acids. Germline V lookup: CDR1 MGHRA, CDR2 YSYEKL. V lost 3 bases to trimming and J lost 7 bases, with 10 bases between them. With respect to this clone: The target antigen is unknown.

Sequenced material: CD4+ or CD8+ T cells sorted from blood, taken in a trial of the OX40 agonist ivuxolimab. V is TRBV4-1 and J is TRBJ1-5, with D perhaps matching TRBD1 (5 bases). The origin of this receptor is an adult with an advanced solid tumor such as melanoma, head and neck, liver or kidney cancer. CDR3 sequence (DNA): TGCGCCAGCAGCCAGAGGGGCGGCCAGCCCCAGCATTTT. It yields the protein CASSQRGGQPQHF.